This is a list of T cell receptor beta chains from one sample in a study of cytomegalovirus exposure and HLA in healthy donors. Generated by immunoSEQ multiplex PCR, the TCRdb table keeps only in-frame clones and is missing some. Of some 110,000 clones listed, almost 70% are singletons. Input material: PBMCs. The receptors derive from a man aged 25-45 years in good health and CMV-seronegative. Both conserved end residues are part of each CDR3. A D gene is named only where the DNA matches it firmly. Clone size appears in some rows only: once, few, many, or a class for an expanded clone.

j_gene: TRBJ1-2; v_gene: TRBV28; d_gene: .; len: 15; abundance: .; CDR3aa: CATMRVGGRGYGYTF; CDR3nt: TGTGCCACCATGAGGGTGGGGGGGCGCGGCTATGGCTACACCTTC
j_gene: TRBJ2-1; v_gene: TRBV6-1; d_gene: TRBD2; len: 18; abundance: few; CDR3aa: CASSEVFGTSGLGNEQFF; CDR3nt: TGTGCCAGCAGTGAAGTGTTTGGGACTAGCGGTCTAGGGAATGAGCAGTTCTTC
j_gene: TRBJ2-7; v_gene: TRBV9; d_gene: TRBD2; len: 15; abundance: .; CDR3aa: CASSGSLAGETGQYF; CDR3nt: TGTGCCAGCAGCGGTTCCCTCGCGGGAGAAACTGGGCAGTACTTC
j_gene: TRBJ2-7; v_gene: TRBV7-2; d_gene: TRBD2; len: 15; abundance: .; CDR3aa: CASSPPGTRGVKQYF; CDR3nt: TGTGCCAGCAGCCCCCCCGGGACTAGGGGTGTCAAGCAGTACTTC
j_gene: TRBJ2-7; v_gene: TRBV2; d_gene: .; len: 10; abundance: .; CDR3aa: CASSGPEQYF; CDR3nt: TGTGCCAGCAGTGGTCCAGAGCAGTACTTC
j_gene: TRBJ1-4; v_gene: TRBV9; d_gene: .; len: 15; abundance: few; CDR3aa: CASSARGGLNEKLFF; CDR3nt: TGTGCCAGCAGCGCCCGGGGAGGCCTCAATGAAAAACTGTTTTTT
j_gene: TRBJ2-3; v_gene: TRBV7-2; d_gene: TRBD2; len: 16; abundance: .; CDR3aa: CASSLGASGSTDTQYF; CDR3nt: TGTGCCAGCAGTTTAGGGGCTAGCGGTAGCACAGATACGCAGTATTTT
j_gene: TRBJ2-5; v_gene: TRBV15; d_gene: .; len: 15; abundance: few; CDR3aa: CATSRDRGPQETQYF; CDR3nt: TGTGCCACCAGCAGAGACAGGGGACCTCAAGAGACCCAGTACTTC
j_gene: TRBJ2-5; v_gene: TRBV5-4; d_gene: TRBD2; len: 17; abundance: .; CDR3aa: CASSLAALLADQETQYF; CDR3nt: TGTGCCAGCAGCTTGGCCGCCTTACTAGCGGACCAAGAGACCCAGTACTTC
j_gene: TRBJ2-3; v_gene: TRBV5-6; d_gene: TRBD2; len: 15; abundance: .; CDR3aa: CASSLPGLEADTQYF; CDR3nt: TGTGCCAGCAGCTTACCGGGACTAGAAGCAGATACGCAGTATTTT
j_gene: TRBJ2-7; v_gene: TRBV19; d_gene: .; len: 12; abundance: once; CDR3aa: CASTGDTNLPYF; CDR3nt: TGTGCCAGTACCGGCGACACGAACCTACCGTACTTC
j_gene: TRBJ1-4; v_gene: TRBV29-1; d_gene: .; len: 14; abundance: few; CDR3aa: CSVTGGGNGEKLFF; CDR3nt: TGCAGCGTCACTGGGGGGGGCAATGGAGAAAAACTGTTTTTT
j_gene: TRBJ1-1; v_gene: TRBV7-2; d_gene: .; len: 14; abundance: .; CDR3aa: CASSLATGNTEAFF; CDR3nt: TGTGCCAGCAGCTTAGCTACAGGGAACACTGAAGCTTTCTTT
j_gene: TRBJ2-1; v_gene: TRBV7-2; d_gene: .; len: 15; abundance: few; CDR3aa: CASSLETTLNNEQFF; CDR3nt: TGTGCCAGCAGCTTAGAAACTACTCTGAACAATGAGCAGTTCTTC
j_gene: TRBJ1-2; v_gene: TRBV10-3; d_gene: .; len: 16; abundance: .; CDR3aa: CAISDSQGQSLYGYTF; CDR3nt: TGTGCCATCAGTGACTCTCAAGGACAGTCGCTCTATGGCTACACCTTC
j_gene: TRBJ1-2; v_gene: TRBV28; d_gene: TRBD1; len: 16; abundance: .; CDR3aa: CASSSHGTASNYGYTF; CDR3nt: TGTGCCAGCAGTTCGCACGGGACAGCCTCAAACTATGGCTACACCTTC
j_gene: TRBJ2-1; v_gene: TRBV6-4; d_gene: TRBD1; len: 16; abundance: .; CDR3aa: CASKRTGTGRGNEQFF; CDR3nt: TGTGCCAGCAAGAGAACCGGGACAGGGAGGGGAAATGAGCAGTTCTTC
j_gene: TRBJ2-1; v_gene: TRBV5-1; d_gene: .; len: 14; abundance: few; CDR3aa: CASSLTGLHNEQFF; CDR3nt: TGCGCCAGCAGCTTGACTGGACTACACAATGAGCAGTTCTTC
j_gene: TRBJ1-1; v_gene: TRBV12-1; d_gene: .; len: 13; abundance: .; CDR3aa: CASSFFPGARAFF; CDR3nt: TGTGCCAGCAGCTTTTTTCCCGGAGCTAGAGCTTTCTTT
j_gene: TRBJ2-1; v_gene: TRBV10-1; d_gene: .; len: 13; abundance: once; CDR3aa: CASSCRRGSAPFF; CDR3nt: TGCGCCAGCAGCTGCCGCAGGGGCTCCGCTCCGTTCTTC
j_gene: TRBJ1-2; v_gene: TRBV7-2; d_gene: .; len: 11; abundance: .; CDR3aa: CASSGGGGYTF; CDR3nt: TGTGCCAGCAGCGGGGGAGGCGGCTACACCTTC
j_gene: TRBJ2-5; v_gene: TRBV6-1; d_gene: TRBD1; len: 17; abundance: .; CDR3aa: CASSVVWDRGRLETQYF; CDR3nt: TGTGCCAGCAGTGTAGTTTGGGACAGGGGGCGCTTGGAGACCCAGTACTTC
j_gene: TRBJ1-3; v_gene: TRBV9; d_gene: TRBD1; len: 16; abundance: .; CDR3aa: CASSAQGARSGNTIYF; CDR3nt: TGTGCCAGCAGCGCACAGGGGGCGCGCTCTGGAAACACCATATATTTT
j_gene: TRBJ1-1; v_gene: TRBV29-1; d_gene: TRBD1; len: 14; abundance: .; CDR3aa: CSGTPGQGNTEAFF; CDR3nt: TGCAGCGGCACACCGGGACAGGGGAACACTGAAGCTTTCTTT
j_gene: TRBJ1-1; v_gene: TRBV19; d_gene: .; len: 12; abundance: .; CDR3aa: CASSSLLLEAFF; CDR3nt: TGTGCCAGTAGTAGCCTCTTACTCGAAGCTTTCTTT
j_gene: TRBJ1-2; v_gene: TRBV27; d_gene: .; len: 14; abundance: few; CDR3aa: CASSIDRSFRGYTF; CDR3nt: TGTGCCAGCAGTATAGACAGATCCTTCCGGGGCTACACCTTC
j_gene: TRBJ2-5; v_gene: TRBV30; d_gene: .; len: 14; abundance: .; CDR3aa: CAWSPPRGWETQYF; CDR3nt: TGTGCCTGGAGCCCCCCCCGGGGTTGGGAGACCCAGTACTTC
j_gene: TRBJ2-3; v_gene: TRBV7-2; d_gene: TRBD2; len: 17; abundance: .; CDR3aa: CASSSGTSGKVSDTQYF; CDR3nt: TGTGCCAGCAGTTCCGGGACTAGCGGGAAAGTGTCGGATACGCAGTATTTT
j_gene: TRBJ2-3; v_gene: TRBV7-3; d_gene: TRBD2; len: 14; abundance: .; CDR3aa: CASRVRGGFDTQYF; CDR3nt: TGTGCCAGCAGGGTACGGGGGGGGTTTGATACGCAGTATTTT
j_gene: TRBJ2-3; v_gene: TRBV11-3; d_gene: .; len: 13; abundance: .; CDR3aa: CASSLSTTDTQYF; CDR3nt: TGTGCCAGCAGCCTGAGTACCACAGATACGCAGTATTTT
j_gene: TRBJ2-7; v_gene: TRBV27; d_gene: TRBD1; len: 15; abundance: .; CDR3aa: CASSWTGGGYYEQYF; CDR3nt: TGTGCCAGCAGTTGGACAGGGGGAGGGTACTACGAGCAGTACTTC
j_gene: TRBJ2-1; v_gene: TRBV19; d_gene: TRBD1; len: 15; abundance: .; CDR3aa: CASSIGGQTYNEQFF; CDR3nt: TGTGCCAGTAGTATAGGGGGACAGACCTACAATGAGCAGTTCTTC
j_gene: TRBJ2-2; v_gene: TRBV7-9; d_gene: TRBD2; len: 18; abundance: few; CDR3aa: CASSFPLTSGRNTGELFF; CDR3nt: TGTGCCAGCAGCTTCCCTCTTACTAGCGGGAGAAACACCGGGGAGCTGTTTTTT
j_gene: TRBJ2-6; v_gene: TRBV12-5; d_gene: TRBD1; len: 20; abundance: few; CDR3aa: CASGLPPAQGISEGANVLTF; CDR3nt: TGTGCTAGTGGTTTGCCGCCGGCACAGGGGATTTCGGAAGGGGCCAACGTCCTGACTTTC
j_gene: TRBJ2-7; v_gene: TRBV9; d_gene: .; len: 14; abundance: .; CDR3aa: CASSGGGTRYEQYF; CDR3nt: TGTGCCAGCAGCGGAGGCGGGACTCGGTACGAGCAGTACTTC
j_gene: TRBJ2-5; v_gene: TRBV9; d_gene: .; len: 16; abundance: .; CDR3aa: CASSVGRGTFQETQYF; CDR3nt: TGTGCCAGCAGCGTAGGAAGGGGGACCTTCCAAGAGACCCAGTACTTC
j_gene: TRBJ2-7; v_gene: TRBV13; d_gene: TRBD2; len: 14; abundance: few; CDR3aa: CASSPGLAAYEQYF; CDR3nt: TGTGCCAGCAGCCCCGGACTAGCGGCCTACGAGCAGTACTTC
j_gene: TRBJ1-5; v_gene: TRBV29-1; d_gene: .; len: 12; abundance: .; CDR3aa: CSVLTGNQPQHF; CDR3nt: TGCAGCGTCCTCACGGGCAATCAGCCCCAGCATTTT
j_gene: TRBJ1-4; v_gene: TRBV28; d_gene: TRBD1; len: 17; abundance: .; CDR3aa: CASSDGTGGPTNEKLFF; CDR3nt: TGTGCCAGCAGTGACGGGACAGGGGGCCCAACTAATGAAAAACTGTTTTTT
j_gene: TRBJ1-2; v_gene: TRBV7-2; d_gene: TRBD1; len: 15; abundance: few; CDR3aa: CASSLGGTGEFGYTF; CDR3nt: TGTGCCAGCAGCTTAGGAGGGACAGGGGAATTTGGCTACACCTTC
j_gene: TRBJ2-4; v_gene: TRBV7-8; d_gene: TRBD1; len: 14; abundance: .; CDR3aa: CASSPGGSKNIQYF; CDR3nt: TGTGCCAGCAGCCCAGGGGGTTCCAAAAACATTCAGTACTTC
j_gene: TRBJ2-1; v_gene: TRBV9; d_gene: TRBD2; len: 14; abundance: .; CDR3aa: CASSAGVVAGEQFF; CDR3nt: TGTGCCAGCAGCGCAGGAGTAGTAGCGGGGGAGCAGTTCTTC
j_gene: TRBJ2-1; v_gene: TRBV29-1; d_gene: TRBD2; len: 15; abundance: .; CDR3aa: CSAAARGSKKNEQFF; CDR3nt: TGCAGCGCCGCGGCTCGCGGGAGTAAAAAGAATGAGCAGTTCTTC
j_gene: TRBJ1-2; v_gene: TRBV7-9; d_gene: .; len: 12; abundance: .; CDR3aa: CASSFENYGYTF; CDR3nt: TGTGCCAGCAGCTTTGAGAACTATGGCTACACCTTC
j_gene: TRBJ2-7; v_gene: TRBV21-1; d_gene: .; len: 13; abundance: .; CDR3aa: CAKTTWGGGEQYF; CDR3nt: TGTGCCAAAACGACCTGGGGGGGCGGCGAGCAGTACTTC
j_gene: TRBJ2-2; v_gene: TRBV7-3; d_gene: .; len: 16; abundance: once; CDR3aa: CASSLTLLGDTGELFF; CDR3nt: TGTGCCAGCAGCTTAACGTTGCTAGGGGACACCGGGGAGCTGTTTTTT
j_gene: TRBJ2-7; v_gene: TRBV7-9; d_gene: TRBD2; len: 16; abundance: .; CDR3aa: CASSLGLASNSYEQYF; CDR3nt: TGTGCCAGCAGCTTAGGACTAGCGTCTAACTCCTACGAGCAGTACTTC
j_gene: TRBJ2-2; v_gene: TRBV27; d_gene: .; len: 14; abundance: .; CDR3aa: CASSLTPHTGELFF; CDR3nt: TGTGCCAGCAGTTTGACACCCCACACCGGGGAGCTGTTTTTT
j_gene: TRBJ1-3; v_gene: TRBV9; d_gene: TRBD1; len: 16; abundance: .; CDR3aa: CASSDGTGGRSNTIYF; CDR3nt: TGTGCCAGCAGCGATGGGACAGGGGGCAGGTCAAACACCATATATTTT
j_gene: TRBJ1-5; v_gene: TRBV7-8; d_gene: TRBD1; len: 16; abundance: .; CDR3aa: CASSLGGQADNQPQHF; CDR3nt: TGTGCCAGCAGCTTAGGGGGACAGGCGGACAATCAGCCCCAGCATTTT
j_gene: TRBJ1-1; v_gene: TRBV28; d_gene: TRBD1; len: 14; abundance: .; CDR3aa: CASRSGTGGRKAFF; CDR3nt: TGTGCCAGCAGGTCCGGGACAGGGGGCAGGAAAGCTTTCTTT
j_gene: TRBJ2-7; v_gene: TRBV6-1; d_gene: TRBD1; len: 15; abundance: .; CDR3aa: CASIRESLGTGLQYF; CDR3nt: TGTGCCAGCATTCGAGAGAGTCTCGGGACAGGGTTGCAGTACTTC
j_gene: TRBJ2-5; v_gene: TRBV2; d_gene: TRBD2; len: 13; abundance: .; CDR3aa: CASAAGVAETQYF; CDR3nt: TGTGCCAGCGCGGCGGGAGTGGCGGAGACCCAGTACTTC